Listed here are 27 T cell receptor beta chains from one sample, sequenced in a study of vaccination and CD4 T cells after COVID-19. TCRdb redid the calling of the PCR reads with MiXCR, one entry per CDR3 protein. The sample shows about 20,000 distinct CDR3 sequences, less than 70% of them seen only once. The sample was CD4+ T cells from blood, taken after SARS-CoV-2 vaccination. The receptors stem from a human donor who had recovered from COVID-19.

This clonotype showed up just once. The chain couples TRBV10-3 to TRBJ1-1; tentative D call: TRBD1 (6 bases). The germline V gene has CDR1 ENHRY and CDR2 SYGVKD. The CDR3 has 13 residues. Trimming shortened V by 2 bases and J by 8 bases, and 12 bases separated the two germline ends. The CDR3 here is CAISERPGVEAFF. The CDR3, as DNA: TGTGCCATCAGTGAGCGACCAGGGGTCGAAGCTTTCTTT.

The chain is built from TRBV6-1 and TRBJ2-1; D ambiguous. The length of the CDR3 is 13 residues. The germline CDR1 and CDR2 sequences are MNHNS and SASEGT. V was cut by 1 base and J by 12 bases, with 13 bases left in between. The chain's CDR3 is CASSEVVQGWQFF. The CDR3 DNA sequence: TGTGCCAGCAGTGAAGTGGTCCAAGGTTGGCAGTTCTTC.

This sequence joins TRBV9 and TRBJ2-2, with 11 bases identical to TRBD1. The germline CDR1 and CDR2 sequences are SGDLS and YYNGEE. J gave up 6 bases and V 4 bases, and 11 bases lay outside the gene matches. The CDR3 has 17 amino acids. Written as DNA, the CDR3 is TGTGCCAGCAGCAAGCGGGACAGGGGGGCTGGCGCCGGGGAGCTGTTTTTT. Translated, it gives CASSKRDRGAGAGELFF.

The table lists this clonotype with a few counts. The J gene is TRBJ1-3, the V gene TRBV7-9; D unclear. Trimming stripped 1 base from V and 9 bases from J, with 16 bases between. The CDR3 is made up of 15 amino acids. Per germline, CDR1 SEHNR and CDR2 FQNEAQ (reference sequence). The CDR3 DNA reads TGTGCCAGCAGCTTAGGCCAGGCCCCCGCCATCACCATATATTTT. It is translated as CASSLGQAPAITIYF.

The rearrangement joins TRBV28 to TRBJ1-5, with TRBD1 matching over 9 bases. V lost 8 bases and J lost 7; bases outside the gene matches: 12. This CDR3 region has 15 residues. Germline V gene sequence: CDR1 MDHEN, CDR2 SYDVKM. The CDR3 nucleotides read TGTGCCAGCCTGACACAGGGGGCTCAGGGGCAGCCCCAGCATTTT. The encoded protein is CASLTQGAQGQPQHF.

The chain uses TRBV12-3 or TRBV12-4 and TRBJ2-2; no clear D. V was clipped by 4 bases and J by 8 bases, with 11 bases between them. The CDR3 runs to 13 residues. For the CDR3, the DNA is TGTGCCAGCAGTTCGGCCCCCTTTGGGGAGCTGTTTTTT. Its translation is CASSSAPFGELFF.

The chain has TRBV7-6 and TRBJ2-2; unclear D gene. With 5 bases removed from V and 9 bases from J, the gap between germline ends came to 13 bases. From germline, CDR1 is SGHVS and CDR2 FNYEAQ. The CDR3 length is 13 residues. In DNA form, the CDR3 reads TGTGCCAGCAGCCCCCCCGCCGGCTGGGAGCTGTTTTTT. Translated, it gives CASSPPAGWELFF.

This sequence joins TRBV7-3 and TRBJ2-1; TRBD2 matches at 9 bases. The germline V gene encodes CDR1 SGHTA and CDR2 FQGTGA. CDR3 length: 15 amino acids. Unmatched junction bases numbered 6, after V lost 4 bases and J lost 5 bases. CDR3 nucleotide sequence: TGTGCCAGCAGCTCTATAGCGGGAGTGAACAATGAGCAGTTCTTC. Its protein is CASSSIAGVNNEQFF. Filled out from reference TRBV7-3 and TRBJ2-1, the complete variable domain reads GAGVSQTPSNKVTEKGKYVELRCDPISGHTALYWYRQSLGQGPEFLIYFQGTGAADDSGLPNDRFFAVRPEGSVSTLKIQRTERGDSAVYLCASSSIAGVNNEQFFGPGTRLTVL.

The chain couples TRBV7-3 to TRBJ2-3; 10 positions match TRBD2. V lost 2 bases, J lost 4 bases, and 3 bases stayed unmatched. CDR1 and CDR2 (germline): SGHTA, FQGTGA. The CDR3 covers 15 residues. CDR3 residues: CASSLYLAGADTQYF. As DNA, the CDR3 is TGTGCCAGCAGCTTATATCTAGCGGGAGCAGATACGCAGTATTTT.

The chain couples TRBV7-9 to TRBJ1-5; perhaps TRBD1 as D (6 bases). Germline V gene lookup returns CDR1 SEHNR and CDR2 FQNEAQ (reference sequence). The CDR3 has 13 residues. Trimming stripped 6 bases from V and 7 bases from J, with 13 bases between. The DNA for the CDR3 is TGTGCCAGCAGTCGGGAGGGGGTACAGCCCCAGCATTTT. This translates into CASSREGVQPQHF.

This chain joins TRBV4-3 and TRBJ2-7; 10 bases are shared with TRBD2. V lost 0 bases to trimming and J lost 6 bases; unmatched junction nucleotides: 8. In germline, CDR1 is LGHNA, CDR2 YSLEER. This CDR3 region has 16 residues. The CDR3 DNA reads TGCGCCAGCAGCCAAGAGCTTGGACTAGCGGTCGGCGAGCAGTACTTC. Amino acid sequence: CASSQELGLAVGEQYF.

The CDR3 region is CASSYERQGLGQPQHF. CDR3 nucleotides: TGTGCCAGCAGTTACGAGAGGCAGGGGCTGGGTCAGCCCCAGCATTTT. V usage is TRBV6-5 and J usage is TRBJ1-5; tentatively, D is TRBD1 (6 bases). V lost 2 bases and J lost 6, with 17 bases in between. The CDR3 consists of 16 residues. Per germline, CDR1 MNHEY and CDR2 SVGAGI.

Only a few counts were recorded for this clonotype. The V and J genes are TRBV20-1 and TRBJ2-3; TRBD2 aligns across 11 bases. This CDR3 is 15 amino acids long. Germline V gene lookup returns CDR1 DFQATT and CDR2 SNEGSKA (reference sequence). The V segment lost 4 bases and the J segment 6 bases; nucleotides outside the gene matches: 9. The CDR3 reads CSATNPGLAVDTQYF. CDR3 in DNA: TGCAGTGCTACAAACCCGGGACTAGCGGTTGATACGCAGTATTTT.

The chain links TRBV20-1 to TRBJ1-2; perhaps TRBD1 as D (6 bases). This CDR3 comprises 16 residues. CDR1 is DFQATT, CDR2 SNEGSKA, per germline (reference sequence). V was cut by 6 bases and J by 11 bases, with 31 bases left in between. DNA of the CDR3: TGCAGTGCGCCCGGACGCAGGGGCGAGGGCTATATGCGGTACACCTTC. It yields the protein CSAPGRRGEGYMRYTF.

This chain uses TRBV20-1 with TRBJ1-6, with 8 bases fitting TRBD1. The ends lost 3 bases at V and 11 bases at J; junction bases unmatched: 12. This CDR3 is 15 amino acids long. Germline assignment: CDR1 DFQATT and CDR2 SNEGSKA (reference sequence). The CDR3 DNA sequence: TGCAGTGCTAGCCTTCTAGGACAGGGACGAGCACCCCTCCACTTT. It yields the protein CSASLLGQGRAPLHF.

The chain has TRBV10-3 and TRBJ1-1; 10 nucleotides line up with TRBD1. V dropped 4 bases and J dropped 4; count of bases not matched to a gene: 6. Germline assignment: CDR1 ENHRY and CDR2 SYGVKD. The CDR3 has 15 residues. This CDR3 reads CAISVDRGRGTEAFF. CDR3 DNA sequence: TGTGCCATCAGTGTTGACAGGGGGCGCGGCACTGAAGCTTTCTTT.

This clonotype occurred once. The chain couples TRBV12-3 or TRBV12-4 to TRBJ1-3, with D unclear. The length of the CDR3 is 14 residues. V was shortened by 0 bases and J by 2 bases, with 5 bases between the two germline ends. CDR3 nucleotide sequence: TGTGCCAGCAGTTTAGCGCGCGCTGGAAACACCATATATTTT. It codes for CASSLARAGNTIYF.

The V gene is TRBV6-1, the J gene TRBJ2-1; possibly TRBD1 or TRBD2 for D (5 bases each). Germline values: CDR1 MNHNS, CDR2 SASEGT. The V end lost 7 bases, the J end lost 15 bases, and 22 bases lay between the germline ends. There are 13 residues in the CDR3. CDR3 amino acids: CASNRGANTFRFF. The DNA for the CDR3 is TGTGCCAGCAACAGAGGGGCTAATACGTTTCGGTTCTTC.

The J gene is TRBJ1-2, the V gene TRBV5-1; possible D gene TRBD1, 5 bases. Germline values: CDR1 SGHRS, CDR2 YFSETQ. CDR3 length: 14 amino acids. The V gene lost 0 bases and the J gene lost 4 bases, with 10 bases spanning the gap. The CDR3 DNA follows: TGCGCCAGCAGCTTGGCCCAGGGTATCTATGGCTACACCTTC. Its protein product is CASSLAQGIYGYTF.

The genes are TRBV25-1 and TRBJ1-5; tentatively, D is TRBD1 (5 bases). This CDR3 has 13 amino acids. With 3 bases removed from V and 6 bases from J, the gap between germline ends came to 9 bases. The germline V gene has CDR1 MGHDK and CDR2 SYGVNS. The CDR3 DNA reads TGTGCCAGCAGTGAGCAGGGCGTTCAGCCCCAGCATTTT. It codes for CASSEQGVQPQHF.

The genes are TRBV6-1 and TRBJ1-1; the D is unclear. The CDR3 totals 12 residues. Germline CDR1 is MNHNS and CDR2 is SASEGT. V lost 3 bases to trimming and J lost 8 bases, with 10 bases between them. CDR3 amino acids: CASSDRTDEAFF. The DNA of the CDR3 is TGTGCCAGCAGTGATCGGACTGACGAAGCTTTCTTT.

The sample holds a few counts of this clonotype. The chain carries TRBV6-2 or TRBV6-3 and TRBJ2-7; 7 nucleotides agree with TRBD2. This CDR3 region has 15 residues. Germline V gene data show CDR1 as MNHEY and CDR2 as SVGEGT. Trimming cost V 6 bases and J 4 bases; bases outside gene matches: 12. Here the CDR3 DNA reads TGTGCCAGCAGCATTAGGCTAGCGGTCGGGTACGAGCAGTACTTC. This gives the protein CASSIRLAVGYEQYF.

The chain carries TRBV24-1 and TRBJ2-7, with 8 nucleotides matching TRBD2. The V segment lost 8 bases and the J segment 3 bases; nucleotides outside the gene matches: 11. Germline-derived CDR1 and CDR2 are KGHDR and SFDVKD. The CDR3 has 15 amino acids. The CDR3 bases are TGTGCCACCAACCGGGAGGGGCCCCACTTCTACGAGCAGTACTTC. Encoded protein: CATNREGPHFYEQYF.

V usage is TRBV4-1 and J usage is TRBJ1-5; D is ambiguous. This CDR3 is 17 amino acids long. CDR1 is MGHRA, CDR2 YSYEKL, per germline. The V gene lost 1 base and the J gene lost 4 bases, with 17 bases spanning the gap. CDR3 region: CASSQGSAGRENQPQHF. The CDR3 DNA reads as TGCGCCAGCAGCCAAGGGTCGGCAGGACGGGAAAATCAGCCCCAGCATTTT.

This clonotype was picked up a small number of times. The CDR3 sequence: CASGPWDEAYEQYF. The CDR3, as DNA: TGTGCCAGCGGACCCTGGGACGAAGCCTACGAGCAGTACTTC. The chain combines TRBV28 with TRBJ2-7; the D call may be TRBD1 or TRBD2 (5 bases each). Trimming pared 8 bases from V and 2 bases from J, leaving 16 bases between. The CDR3 covers 14 residues. Germline V lookup: CDR1 MDHEN, CDR2 SYDVKM.

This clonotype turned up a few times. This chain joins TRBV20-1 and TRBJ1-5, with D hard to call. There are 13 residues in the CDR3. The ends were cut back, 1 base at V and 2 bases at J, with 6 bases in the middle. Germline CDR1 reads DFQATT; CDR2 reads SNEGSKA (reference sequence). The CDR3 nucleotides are TGCAGTGCTAGAGGCAGCGGCAATCAGCCCCAGCATTTT. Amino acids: CSARGSGNQPQHF.

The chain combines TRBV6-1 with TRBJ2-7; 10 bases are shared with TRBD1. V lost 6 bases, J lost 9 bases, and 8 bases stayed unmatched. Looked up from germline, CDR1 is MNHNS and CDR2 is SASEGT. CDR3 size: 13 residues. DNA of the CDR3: TGTGCCAGCAGGCGGGACAGGGGTCTATGGCAGTACTTC. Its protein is CASRRDRGLWQYF.